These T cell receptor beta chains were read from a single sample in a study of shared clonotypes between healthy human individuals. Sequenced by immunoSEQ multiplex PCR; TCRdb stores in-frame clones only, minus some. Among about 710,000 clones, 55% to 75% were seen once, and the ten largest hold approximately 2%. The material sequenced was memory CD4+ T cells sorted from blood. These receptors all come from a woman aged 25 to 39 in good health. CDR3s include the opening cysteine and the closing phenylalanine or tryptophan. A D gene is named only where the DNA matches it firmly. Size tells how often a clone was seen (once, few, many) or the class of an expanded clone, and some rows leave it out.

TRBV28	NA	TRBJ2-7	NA	CASSSLRPYEQYF	TGTGCCAGCAGTTCTTTGCGCCCCTACGAGCAGTACTTC
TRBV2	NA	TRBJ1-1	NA	CASSEAPPQNTEAFF	TGTGCCAGCAGTGAAGCGCCCCCCCAAAACACTGAAGCTTTCTTT
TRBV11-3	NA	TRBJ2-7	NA	CASSLSDDHEQYF	TGTGCCAGCAGCTTGTCCGACGACCACGAGCAGTACTTC
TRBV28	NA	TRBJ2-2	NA	CASSLGGRKAGELFF	TGTGCCAGCAGTTTGGGGGGACGGAAGGCCGGGGAGCTGTTTTTT
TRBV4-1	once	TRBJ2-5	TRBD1	CASSQGTGVSPNGWSQYF	TGCGCCAGCAGCCAAGGGACAGGGGTCAGCCCAAATGGTTGGTCCCAGTACTTC
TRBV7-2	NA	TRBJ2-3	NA	CASSLGYVTDTQYF	TGTGCCAGCAGCTTAGGCTACGTCACAGATACGCAGTATTTT
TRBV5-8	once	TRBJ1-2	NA	CASTRDGYYGYTF	TGTGCCAGCACCAGGGACGGCTACTATGGCTACACCTTC
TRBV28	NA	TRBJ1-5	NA	CASSPGGSSQPQHF	TGTGCCAGCAGCCCCGGGGGGTCTAGTCAGCCCCAGCATTTT
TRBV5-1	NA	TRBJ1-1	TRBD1	CASRPGTGVINTEAFF	TGCGCCAGCAGACCCGGGACAGGGGTAATTAACACTGAAGCTTTCTTT
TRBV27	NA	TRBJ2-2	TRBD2	CASSSFRREVRGGELFF	TGTGCCAGCAGTTCTTTTCGGCGGGAGGTTAGGGGCGGGGAGCTGTTTTTT
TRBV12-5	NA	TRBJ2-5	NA	CASGSGETQYF	TGTGCTAGTGGTTCCGGTGAGACCCAGTACTTC
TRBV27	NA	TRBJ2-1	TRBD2	CASSRRTSGRANEQFF	TGTGCCAGCAGCCGAAGGACTAGCGGGAGGGCCAATGAGCAGTTCTTC
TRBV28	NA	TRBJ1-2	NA	CASSYASEMTVKTNYGYTF	TGTGCCAGCAGTTATGCGTCCGAAATGACAGTGAAAACTAACTATGGCTACACCTTC
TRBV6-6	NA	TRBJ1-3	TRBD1	CASTKGASSGNTIYF	TGTGCCAGCACCAAGGGGGCTAGCTCTGGAAACACCATATATTTT
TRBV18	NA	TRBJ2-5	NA	CASSPREETQYF	TGTGCCAGCTCACCACGGGAAGAGACCCAGTACTTC
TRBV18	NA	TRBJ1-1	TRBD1	CASSPMTGPNTEAFF	TGTGCCAGCTCACCAATGACAGGGCCGAACACTGAAGCTTTCTTT
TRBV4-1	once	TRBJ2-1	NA	CASSQVGSSYNEQFF	TGCGCCAGCAGCCAAGTGGGGAGCTCCTACAATGAGCAGTTCTTC
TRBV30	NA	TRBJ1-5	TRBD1	CAWRAGTGSGYSNQPQHF	TGTGCCTGGAGGGCCGGGACAGGGTCTGGGTATAGCAATCAGCCCCAGCATTTT
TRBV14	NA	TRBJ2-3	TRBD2	CASSQGASGADTQYF	TGTGCCAGCAGCCAAGGGGCTAGCGGTGCAGATACGCAGTATTTT